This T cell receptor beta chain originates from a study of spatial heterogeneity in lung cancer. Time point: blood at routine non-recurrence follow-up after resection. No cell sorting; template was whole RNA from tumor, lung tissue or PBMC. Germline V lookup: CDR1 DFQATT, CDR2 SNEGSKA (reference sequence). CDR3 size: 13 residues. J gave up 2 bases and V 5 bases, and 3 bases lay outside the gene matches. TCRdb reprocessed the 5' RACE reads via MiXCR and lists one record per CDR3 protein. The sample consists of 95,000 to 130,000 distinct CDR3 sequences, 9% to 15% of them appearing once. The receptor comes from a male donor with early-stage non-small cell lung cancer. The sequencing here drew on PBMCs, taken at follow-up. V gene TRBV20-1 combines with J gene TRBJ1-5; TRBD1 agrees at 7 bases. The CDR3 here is CSAPRGGNQPQHF. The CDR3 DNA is TGCAGTGCTCCCAGGGGGGGCAATCAGCCCCAGCATTTT.